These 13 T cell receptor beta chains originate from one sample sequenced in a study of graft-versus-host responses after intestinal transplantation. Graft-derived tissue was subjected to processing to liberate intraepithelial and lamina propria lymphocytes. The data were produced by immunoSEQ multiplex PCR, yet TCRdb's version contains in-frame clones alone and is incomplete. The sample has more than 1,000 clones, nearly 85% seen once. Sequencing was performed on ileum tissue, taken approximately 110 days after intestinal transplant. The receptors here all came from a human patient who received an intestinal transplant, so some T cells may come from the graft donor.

CDR3 sequence: CASSFQGVAYNSPLHF. CDR3 nucleotide sequence: TGTGCCAGCAGTTTCCAGGGAGTTGCATATAATTCACCCCTCCACTTT. The V gene is TRBV27, the J gene TRBJ1-6, with D perhaps TRBD1 (5 bases). Trimming shortened V by 3 bases and J by 4 bases, and 13 bases separated the two germline ends. This CDR3 has 16 residues. Germline V CDR1 and CDR2: MNHEY, SMNVEV (reference sequence).

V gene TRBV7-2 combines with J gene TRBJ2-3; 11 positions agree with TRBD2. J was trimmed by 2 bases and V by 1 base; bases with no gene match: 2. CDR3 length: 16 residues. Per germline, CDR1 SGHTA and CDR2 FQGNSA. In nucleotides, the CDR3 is TGTGCCAGCAGCTTAGGACTAGCGGGAACCACAGATACGCAGTATTTT. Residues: CASSLGLAGTTDTQYF.

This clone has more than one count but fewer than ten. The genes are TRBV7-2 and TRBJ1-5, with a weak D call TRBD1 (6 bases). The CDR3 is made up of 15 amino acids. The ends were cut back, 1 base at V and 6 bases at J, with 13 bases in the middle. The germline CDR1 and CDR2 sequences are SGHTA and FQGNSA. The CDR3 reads CASSLVPGAGQPQHF. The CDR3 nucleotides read TGTGCCAGCAGCTTAGTTCCGGGGGCGGGTCAGCCCCAGCATTTT.

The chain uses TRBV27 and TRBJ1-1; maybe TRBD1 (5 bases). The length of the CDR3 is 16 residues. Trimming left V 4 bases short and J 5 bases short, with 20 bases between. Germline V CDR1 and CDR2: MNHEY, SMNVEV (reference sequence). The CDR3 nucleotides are TGTGCCAGCAGTTCCCTCCAGACCCCGAGGGGAACTGAAGCTTTCTTT. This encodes CASSSLQTPRGTEAFF.

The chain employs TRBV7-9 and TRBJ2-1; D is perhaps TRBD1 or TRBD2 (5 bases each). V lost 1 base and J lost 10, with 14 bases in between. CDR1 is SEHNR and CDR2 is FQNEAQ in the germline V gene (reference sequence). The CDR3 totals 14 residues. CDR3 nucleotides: TGTGCCAGCAGCTTAGAAGGGGACCCCCTCGAGCAGTTCTTC. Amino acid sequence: CASSLEGDPLEQFF.

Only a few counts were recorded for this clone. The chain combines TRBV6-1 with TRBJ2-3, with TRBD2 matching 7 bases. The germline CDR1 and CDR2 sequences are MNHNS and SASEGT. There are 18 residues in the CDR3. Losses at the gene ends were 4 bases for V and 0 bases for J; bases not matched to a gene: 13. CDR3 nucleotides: TGTGCCAGCAGTGGAGGAGGGAGGGGCGCCATCAGCACAGATACGCAGTATTTT. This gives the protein CASSGGGRGAISTDTQYF.

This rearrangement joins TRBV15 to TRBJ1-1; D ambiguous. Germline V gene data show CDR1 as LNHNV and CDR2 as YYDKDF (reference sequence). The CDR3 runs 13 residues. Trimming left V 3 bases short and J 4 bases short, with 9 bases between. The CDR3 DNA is TGTGCCACCAGCAGTAAACAAAGCACTGAAGCTTTCTTT. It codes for CATSSKQSTEAFF.

CDR3 sequence: CASNPGLAGNTDTQYF. The CDR3 DNA reads TGCGCCAGCAACCCGGGACTAGCGGGGAACACAGATACGCAGTATTTT. The chain combines TRBV5-1 with TRBJ2-3; TRBD2 aligns across 13 bases. This CDR3 is 16 amino acids long. Germline V gene data show CDR1 as SGHRS and CDR2 as YFSETQ. After removal of 6 bases from V and 2 bases from J, the junction contained 6 bases not matched to a gene.

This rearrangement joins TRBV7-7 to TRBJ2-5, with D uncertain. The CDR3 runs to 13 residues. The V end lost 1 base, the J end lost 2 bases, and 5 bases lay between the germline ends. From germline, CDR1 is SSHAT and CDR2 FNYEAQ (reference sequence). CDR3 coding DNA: TGTGCCAGCAGCTTAGGCAGACAAGAGACCCAGTACTTC. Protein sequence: CASSLGRQETQYF.

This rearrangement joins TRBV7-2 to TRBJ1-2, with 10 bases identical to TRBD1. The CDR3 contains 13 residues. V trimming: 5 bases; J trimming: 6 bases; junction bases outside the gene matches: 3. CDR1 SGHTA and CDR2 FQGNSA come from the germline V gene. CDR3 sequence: CASSQGTGDGYTF. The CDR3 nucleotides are TGTGCCAGCAGCCAAGGGACAGGGGATGGCTACACCTTC.

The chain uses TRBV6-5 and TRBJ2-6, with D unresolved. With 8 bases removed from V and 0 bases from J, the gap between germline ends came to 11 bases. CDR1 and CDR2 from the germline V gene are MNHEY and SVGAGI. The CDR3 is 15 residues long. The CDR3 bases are TGTGCCAGCCGGAATCGCCGCTCTGGGGCCAACGTCCTGACTTTC. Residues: CASRNRRSGANVLTF.

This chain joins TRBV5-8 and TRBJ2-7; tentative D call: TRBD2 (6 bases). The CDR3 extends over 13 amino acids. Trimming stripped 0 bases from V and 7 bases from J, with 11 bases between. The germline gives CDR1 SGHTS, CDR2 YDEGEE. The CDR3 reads CASSLEAGVEQYF. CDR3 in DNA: TGTGCCAGCAGCTTGGAAGCGGGCGTTGAGCAGTACTTC. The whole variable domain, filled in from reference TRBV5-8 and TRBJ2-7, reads EAGVTQSPTHLIKTRGQQATLRCSPISGHTSVYWYQQALGLGLQFLLWYDEGEERNRGNFPPRFSGRQFPNYSSELNVNALELEDSALYLCASSLEAGVEQYFGPGTRLTVT.

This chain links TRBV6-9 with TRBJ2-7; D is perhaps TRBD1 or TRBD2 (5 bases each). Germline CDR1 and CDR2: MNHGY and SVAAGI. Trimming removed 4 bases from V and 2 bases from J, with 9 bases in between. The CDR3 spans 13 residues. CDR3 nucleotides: TGTGCCAGCAGTTGGGACGAAACCTACGAGCAGTACTTC. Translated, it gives CASSWDETYEQYF.